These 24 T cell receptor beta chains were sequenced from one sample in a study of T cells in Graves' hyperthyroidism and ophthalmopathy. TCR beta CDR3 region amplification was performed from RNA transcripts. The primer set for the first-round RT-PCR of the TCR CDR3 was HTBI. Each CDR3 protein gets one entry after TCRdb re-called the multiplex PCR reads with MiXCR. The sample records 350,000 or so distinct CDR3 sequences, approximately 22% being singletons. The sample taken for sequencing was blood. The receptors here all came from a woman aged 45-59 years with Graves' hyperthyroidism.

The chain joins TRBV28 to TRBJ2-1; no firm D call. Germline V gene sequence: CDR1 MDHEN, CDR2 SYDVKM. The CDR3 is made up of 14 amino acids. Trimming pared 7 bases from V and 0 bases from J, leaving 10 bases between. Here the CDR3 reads CASTPASSYNEQFF. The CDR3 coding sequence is TGTGCCAGCACCCCCGCTAGCTCCTACAATGAGCAGTTCTTC. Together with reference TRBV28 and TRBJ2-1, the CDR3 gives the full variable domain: DVKVTQSSRYLVKRTGEKVFLECVQDMDHENMFWYRQDPGLGLRLIYFSYDVKMKEKGDIPEGYSVSREKKERFSLILESASTNQTSMYLCASTPASSYNEQFFGPGTRLTVL.

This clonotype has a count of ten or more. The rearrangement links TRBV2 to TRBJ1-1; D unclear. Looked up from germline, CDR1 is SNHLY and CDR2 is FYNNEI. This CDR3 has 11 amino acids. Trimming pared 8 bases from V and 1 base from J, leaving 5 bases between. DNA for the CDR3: TGTGCCAGCCAGAAGAACACTGAAGCTTTCTTT. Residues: CASQKNTEAFF.

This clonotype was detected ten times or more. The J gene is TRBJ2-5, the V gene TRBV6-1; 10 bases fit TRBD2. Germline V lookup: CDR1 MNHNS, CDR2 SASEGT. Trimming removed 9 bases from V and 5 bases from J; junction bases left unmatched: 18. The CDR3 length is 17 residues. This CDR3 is CASKLGLAPLGYETQYF. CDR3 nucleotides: TGTGCCAGTAAACTGGGACTAGCGCCGTTGGGTTACGAGACCCAGTACTTC.

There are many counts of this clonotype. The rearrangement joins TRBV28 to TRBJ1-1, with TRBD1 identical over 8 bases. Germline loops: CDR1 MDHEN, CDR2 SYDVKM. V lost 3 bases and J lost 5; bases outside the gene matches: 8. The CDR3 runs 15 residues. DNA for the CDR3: TGTGCCAGCAGTTTTATAGACAGGGGAGGAACTGAAGCTTTCTTT. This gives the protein CASSFIDRGGTEAFF.

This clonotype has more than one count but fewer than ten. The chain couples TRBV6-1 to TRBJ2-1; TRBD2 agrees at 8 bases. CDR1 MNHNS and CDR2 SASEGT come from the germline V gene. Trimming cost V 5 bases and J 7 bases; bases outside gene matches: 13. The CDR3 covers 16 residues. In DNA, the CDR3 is TGTGCCAGCAGTTTACCTTCGGGGGGGTTTGGGAATGAGCAGTTCTTC. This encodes CASSLPSGGFGNEQFF.

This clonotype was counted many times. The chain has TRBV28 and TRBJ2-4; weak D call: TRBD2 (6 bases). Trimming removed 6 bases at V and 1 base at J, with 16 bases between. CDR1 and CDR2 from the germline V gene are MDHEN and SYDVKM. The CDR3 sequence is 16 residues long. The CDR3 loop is CASREAGPRAKNIQYF. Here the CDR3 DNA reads TGTGCCAGCAGGGAGGCGGGACCACGGGCCAAAAACATTCAGTACTTC.

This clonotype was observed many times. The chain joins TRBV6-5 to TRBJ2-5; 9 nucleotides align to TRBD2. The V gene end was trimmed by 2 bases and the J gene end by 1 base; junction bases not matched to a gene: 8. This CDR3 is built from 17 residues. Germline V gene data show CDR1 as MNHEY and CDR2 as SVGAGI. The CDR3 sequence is CASSYEAGGPFQETQYF. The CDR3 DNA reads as TGTGCCAGCAGTTACGAGGCGGGAGGGCCTTTCCAAGAGACCCAGTACTTC.

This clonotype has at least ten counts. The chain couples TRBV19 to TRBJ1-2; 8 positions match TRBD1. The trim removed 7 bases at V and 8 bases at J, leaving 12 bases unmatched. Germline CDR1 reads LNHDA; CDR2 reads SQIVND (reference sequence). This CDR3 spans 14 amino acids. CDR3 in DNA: TGTGCCAGTACCCAGGACAGGGTCGTTTACGGCTACACCTTC. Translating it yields CASTQDRVVYGYTF.

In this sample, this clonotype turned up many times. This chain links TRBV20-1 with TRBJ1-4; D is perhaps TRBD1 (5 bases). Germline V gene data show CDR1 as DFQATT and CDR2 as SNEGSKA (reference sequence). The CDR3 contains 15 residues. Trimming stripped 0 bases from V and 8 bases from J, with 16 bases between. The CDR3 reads CSARDVGGAVEKLFF. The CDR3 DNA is TGCAGTGCTAGAGACGTCGGTGGGGCTGTAGAAAAACTGTTTTTT.

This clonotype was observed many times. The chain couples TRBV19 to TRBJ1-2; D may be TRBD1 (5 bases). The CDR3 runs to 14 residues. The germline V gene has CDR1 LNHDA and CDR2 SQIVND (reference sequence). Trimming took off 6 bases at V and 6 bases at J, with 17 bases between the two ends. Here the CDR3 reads CASSPGRAWDGYTF. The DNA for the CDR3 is TGTGCCAGTAGCCCGGGACGCGCCTGGGATGGCTACACCTTC.

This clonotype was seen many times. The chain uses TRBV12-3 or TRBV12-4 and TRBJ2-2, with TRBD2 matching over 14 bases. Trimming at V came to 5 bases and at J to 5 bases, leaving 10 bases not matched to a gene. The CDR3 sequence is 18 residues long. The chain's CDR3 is CASSPRGLAGAGTGELFF. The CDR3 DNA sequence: TGTGCCAGCAGTCCTCGGGGACTAGCGGGAGCAGGGACCGGGGAGCTGTTTTTT.

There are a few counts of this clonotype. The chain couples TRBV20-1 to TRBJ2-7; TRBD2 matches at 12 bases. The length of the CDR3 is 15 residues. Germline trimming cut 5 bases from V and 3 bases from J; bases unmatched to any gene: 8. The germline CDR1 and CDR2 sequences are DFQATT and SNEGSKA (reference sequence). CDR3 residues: CSASIWTSGNYEQYF. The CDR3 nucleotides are TGCAGTGCTTCGATTTGGACTAGCGGGAACTACGAGCAGTACTTC.

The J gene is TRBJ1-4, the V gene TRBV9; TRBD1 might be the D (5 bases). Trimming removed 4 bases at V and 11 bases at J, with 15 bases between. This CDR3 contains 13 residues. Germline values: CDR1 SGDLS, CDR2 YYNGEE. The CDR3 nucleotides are TGTGCCAGCAGCCCCCGTTTCAGGGAGAAACTGTTTTTT. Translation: CASSPRFREKLFF.

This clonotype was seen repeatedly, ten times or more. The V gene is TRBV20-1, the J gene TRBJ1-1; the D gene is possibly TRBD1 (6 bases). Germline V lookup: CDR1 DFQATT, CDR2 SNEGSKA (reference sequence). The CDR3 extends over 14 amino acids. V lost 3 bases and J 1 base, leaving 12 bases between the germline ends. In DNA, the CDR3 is TGCAGTGCTAGGCCTCAGACAGGGAACACTGAAGCTTTCTTT. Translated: CSARPQTGNTEAFF.

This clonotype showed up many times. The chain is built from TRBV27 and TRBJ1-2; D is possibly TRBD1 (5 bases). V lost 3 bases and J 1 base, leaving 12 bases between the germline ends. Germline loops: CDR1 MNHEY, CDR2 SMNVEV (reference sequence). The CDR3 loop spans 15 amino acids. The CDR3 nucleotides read TGTGCCAGCAGTTTCAGGGCGGGATATAACTATGGCTACACCTTC. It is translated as CASSFRAGYNYGYTF.

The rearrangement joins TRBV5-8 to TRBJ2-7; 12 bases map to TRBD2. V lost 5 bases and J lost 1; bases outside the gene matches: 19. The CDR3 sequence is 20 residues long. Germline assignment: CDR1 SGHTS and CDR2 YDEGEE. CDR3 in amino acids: CASSYGFTSGRTGGSYEQYF. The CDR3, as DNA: TGTGCCAGCAGTTACGGATTTACTAGCGGGAGGACGGGTGGGTCCTACGAGCAGTACTTC.

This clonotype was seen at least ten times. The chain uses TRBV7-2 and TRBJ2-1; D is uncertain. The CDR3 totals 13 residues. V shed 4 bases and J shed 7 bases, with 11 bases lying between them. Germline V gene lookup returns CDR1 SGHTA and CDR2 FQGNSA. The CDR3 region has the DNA TGTGCCAGCAGCTCTTCCTTTGGGAATGAGCAGTTCTTC. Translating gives CASSSSFGNEQFF.

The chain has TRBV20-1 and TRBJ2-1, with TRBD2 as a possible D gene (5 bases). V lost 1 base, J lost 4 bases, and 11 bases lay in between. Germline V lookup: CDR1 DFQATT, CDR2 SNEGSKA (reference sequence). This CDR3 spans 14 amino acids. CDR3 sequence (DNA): TGCAGTGCTAGAGTGCTAGCTTTATACAATGAGCAGTTCTTC. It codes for CSARVLALYNEQFF.

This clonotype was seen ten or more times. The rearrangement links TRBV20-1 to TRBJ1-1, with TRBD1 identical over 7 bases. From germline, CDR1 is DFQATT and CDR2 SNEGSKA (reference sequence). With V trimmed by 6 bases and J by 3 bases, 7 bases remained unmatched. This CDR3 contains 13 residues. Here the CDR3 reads CSALDRAYTEAFF. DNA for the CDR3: TGCAGTGCCCTCGACAGGGCATACACTGAAGCTTTCTTT.

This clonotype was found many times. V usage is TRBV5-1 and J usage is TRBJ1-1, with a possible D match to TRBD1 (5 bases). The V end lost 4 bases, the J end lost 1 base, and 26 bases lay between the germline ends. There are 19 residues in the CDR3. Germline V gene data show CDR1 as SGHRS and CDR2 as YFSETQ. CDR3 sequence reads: CASSQGRRTGDETNTEAFF. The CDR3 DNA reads TGCGCCAGCAGCCAGGGACGGCGTACAGGCGATGAGACGAACACTGAAGCTTTCTTT.

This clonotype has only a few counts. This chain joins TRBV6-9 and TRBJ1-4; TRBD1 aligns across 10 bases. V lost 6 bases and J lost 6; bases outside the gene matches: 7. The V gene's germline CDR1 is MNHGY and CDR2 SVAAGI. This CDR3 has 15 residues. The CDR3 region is CASRDSGQGYEKLFF. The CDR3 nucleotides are TGTGCCAGCAGGGATTCGGGACAGGGGTATGAAAAACTGTTTTTT.

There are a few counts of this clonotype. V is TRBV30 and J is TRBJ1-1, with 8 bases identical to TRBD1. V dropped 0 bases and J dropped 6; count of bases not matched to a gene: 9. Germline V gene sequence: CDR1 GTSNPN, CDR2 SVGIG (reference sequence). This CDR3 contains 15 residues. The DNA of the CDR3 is TGTGCCTGGAGTGTACGGGTACAGGGGGGAGCTGAAGCTTTCTTT. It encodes CAWSVRVQGGAEAFF.

CDR3 protein: CASSLLKTTDTQYF. CDR3 DNA sequence: TGTGCCAGCAGCTTACTGAAAACCACAGATACGCAGTATTTT. J is TRBJ2-3 and V is TRBV2; no clear D gene. V lost 6 bases to trimming and J lost 2 bases, with 12 bases between them. Germline V gene data show CDR1 as SNHLY and CDR2 as FYNNEI. This CDR3 comprises 14 residues.

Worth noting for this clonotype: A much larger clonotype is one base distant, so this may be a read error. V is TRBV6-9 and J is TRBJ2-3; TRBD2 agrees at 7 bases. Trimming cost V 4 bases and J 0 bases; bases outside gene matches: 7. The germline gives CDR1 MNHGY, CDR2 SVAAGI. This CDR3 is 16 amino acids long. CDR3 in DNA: TGTGCCAGCAGTTGCGTGGGAGGGCCTAGCACAGATACGCAGTATTTT. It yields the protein CASSCVGGPSTDTQYF.